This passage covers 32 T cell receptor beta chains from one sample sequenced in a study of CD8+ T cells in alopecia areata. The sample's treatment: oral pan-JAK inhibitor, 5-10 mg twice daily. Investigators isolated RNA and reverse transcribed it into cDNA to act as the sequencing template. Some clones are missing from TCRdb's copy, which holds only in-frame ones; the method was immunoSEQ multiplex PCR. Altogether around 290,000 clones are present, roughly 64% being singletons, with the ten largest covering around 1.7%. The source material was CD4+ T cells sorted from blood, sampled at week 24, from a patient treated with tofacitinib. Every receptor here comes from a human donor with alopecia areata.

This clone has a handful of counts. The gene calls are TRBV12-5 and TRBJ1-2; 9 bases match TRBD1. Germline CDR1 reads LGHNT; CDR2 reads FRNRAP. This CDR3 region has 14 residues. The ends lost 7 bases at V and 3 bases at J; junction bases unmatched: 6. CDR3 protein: CASASGTGHYGYTF. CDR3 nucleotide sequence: TGTGCTAGTGCCTCCGGGACAGGGCACTATGGCTACACCTTC. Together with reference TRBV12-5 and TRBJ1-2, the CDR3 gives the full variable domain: DARVTQTPRHKVTEMGQEVTMRCQPILGHNTVFWYRQTMMQGLELLAYFRNRAPLDDSGMPKDRFSAEMPDATLATLKIQPSEPRDSAVYFCASASGTGHYGYTFGSGTRLTVV.

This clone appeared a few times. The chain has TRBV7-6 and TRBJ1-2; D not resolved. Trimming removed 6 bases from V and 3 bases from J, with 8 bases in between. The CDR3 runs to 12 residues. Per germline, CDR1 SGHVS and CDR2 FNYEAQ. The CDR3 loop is CASSPGDYGYTF. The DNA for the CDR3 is TGTGCCAGCAGTCCCGGGGACTATGGCTACACCTTC.

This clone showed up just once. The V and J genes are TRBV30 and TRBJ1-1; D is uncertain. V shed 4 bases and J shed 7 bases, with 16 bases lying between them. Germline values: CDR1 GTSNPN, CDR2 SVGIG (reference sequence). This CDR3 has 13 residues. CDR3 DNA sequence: TGTGCCTGGAAAGGCACCGCCATGGGTGAAGCTTTCTTT. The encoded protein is CAWKGTAMGEAFF.

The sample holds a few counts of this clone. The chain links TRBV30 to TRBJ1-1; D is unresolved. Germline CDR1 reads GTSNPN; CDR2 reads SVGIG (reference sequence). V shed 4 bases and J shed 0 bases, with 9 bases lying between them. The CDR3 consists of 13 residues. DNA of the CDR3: TGTGCCTGGACCGGAAACATGAACACTGAAGCTTTCTTT. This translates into CAWTGNMNTEAFF.

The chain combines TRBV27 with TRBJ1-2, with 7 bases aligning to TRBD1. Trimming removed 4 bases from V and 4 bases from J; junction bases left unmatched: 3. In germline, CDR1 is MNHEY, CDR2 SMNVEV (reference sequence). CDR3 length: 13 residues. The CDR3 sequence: CASSYRTGYGYTF. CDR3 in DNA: TGTGCCAGCAGTTACAGGACAGGCTATGGCTACACCTTC.

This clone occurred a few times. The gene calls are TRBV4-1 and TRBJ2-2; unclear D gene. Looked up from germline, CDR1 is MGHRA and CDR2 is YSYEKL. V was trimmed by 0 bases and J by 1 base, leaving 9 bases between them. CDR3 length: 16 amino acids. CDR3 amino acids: CASSQDREVNTGELFF. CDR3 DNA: TGCGCCAGCAGCCAAGATCGAGAGGTGAACACCGGGGAGCTGTTTTTT.

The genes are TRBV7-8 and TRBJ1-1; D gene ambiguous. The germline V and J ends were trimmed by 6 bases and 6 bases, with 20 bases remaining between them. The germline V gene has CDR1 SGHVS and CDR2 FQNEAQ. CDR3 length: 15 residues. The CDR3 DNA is TGTGCCAGCAGTTCCCGTCAAGACGTATACGCTGAAGCTTTCTTT. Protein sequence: CASSSRQDVYAEAFF. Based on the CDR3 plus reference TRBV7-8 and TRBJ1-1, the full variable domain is GAGVSQSPRYKVAKRGQDVALRCDPISGHVSLFWYQQALGQGPEFLTYFQNEAQLDKSGLPSDRFFAERPEGSVSTLKIQRTQQEDSAVYLCASSSRQDVYAEAFFGQGTRLTVV.

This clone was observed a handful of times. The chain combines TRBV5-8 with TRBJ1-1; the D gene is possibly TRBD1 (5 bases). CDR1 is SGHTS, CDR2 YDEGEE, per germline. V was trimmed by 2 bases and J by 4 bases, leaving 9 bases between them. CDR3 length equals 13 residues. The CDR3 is CASSLQEFTEAFF. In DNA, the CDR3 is TGTGCCAGCAGCTTACAGGAATTCACTGAAGCTTTCTTT. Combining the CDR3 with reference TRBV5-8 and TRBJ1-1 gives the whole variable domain EAGVTQSPTHLIKTRGQQATLRCSPISGHTSVYWYQQALGLGLQFLLWYDEGEERNRGNFPPRFSGRQFPNYSSELNVNALELEDSALYLCASSLQEFTEAFFGQGTRLTVV.

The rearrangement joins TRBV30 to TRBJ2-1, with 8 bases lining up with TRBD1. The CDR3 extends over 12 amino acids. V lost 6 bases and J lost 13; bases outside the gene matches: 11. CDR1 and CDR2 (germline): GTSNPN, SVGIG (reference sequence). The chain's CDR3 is CACSGQARPQFF. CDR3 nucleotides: TGTGCCTGCTCGGGACAGGCACGACCACAGTTCTTC.

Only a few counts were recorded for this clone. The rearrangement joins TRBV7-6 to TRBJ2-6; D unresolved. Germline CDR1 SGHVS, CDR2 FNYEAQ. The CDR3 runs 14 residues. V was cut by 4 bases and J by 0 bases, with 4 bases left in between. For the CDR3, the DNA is TGTGCCAGCAGCTCTAGCTCTGGGGCCAACGTCCTGACTTTC. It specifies CASSSSSGANVLTF.

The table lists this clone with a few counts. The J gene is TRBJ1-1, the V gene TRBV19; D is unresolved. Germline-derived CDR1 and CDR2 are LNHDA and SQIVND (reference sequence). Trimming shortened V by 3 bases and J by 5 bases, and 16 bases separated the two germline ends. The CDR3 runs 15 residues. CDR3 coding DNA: TGTGCCAGTAGTATCGCCGGGGTCCGAACGACTGAAGCTTTCTTT. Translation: CASSIAGVRTTEAFF.

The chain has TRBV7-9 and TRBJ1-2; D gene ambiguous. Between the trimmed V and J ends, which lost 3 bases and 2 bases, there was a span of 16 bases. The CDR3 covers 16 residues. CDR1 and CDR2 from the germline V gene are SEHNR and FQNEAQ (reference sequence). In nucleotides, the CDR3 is TGTGCCAGCAGCTTCCCTCTCGGGCCCGTGAACTATGGCTACACCTTC. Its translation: CASSFPLGPVNYGYTF.

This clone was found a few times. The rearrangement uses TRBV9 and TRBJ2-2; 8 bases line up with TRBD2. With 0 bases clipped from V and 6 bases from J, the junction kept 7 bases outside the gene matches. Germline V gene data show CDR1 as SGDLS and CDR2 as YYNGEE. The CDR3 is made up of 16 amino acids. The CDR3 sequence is CASSVATRGGPGELFF. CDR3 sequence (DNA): TGTGCCAGCAGCGTAGCTACCCGGGGGGGCCCCGGGGAGCTGTTTTTT.

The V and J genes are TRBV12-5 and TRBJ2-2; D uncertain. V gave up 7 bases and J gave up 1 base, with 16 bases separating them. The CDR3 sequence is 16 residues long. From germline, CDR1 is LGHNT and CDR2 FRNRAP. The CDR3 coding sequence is TGTGCTAGTGAATCCCGCGGCAGTTTGAACACCGGGGAGCTGTTTTTT. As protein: CASESRGSLNTGELFF.

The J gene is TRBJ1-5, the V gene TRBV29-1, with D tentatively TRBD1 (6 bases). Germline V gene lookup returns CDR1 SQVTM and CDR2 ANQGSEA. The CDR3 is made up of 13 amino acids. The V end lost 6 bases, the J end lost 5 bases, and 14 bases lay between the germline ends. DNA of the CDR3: TGCAGCGTCATTGTCAGGGGTGATCAGCCCCAGCATTTT. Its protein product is CSVIVRGDQPQHF.

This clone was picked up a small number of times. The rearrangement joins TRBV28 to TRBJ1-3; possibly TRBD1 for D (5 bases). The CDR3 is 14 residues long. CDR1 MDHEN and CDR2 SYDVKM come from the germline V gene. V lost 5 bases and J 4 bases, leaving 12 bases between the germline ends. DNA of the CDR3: TGTGCCAGCAGTCTCCCTCACAGGGGAAACACCATATATTTT. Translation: CASSLPHRGNTIYF.

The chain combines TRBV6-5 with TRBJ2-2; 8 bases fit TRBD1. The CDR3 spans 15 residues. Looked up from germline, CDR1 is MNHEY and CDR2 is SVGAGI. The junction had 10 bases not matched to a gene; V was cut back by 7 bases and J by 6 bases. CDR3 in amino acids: CASNDRTGRSGELFF. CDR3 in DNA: TGTGCCAGCAATGATCGGACAGGGCGGTCCGGGGAGCTGTTTTTT.

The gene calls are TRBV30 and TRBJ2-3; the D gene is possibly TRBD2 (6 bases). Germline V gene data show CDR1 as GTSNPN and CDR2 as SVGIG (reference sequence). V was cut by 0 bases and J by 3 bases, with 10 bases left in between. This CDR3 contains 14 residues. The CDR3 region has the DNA TGTGCCTGGAGTGTCAGGGACTGGACAGATACGCAGTATTTT. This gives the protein CAWSVRDWTDTQYF.

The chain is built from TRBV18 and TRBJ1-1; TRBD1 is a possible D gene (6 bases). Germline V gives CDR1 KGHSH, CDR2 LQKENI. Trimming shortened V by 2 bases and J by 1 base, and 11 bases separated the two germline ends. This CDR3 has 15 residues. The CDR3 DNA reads TGTGCCAGCTCACCAACAACGGGACAGAACACTGAAGCTTTCTTT. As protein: CASSPTTGQNTEAFF. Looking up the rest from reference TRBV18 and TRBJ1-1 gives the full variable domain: NAGVMQNPRHLVRRRGQEARLRCSPMKGHSHVYWYRQLPEEGLKFMVYLQKENIIDESGMPKERFSAEFPKEGPSILRIQQVVRGDSAAYFCASSPTTGQNTEAFFGQGTRLTVV.

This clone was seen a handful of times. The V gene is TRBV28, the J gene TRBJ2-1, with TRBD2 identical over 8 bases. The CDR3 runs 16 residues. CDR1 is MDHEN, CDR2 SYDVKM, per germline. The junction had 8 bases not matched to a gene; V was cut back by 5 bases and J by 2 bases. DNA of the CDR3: TGTGCCAGCAGTCCAGCGGGGGCATCTACCTACAATGAGCAGTTCTTC. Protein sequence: CASSPAGASTYNEQFF.

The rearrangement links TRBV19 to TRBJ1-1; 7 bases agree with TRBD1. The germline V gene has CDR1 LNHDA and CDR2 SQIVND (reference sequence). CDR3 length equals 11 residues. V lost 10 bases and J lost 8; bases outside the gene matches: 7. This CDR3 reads CATHEDREAFF. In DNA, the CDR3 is TGTGCCACTCACGAGGACAGGGAAGCTTTCTTT.

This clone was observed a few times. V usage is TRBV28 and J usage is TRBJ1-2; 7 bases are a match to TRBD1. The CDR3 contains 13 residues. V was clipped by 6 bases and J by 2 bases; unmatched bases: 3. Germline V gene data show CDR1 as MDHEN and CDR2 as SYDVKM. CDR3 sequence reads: CASRQGQNYGYTF. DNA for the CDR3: TGTGCCAGCAGACAGGGACAGAACTATGGCTACACCTTC.

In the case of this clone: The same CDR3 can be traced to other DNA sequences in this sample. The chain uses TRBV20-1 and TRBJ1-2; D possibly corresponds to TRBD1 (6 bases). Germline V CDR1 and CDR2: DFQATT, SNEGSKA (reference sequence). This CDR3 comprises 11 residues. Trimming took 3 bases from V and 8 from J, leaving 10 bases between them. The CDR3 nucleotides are TGCAGTGCTAGGAGGGGGGAAGGCTACACCTTC. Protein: CSARRGEGYTF.

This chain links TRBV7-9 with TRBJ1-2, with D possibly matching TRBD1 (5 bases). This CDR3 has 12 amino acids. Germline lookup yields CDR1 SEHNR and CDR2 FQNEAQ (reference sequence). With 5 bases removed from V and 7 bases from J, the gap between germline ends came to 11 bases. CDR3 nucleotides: TGTGCCAGCAGCAGAGTCAGGGTTGGCTACACCTTC. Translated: CASSRVRVGYTF. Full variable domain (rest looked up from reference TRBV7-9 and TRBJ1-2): DTGVSQNPRHKITKRGQNVTFRCDPISEHNRLYWYRQTLGQGPEFLTYFQNEAQLEKSRLLSDRFSAERPKGSFSTLEIQRTEQGDSAMYLCASSRVRVGYTFGSGTRLTVV.

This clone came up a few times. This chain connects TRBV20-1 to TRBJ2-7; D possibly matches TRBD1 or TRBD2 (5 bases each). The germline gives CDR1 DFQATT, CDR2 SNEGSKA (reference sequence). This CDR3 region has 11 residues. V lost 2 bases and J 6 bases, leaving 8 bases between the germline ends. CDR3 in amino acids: CSARSGPEQYF. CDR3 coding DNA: TGCAGTGCTAGATCGGGACCCGAGCAGTACTTC.

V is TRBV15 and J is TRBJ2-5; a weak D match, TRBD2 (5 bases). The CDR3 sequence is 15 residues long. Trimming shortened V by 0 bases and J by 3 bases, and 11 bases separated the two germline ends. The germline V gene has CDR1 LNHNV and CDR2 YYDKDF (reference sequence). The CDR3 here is CATSRDPDGKETQYF. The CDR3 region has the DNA TGTGCCACCAGCAGAGACCCGGACGGGAAAGAGACCCAGTACTTC.

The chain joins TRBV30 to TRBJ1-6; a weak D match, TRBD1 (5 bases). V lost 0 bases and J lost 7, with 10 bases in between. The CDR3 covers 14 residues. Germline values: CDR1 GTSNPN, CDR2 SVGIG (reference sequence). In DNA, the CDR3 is TGTGCCTGGAGTGTGGCAGGGAGAAATTCACCCCTCCACTTT. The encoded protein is CAWSVAGRNSPLHF.

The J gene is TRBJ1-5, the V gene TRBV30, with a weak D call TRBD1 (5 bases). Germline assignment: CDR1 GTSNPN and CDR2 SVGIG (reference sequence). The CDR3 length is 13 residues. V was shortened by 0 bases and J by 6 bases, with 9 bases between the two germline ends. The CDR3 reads CAWSVIGAQPQHF. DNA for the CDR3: TGTGCCTGGAGTGTAATAGGGGCTCAGCCCCAGCATTTT.

This CDR3 reads CASTSRQGNTGELFF. The CDR3 DNA reads as TGTGCCAGCACCAGCAGACAGGGGAATACCGGGGAGCTGTTTTTT. The chain has TRBV5-4 and TRBJ2-2; 8 bases line up with TRBD1. CDR3 size: 15 residues. Germline V gene data show CDR1 as SGHNT and CDR2 as YYREEE (reference sequence). With 6 bases clipped from V and 5 bases from J, the junction kept 9 bases outside the gene matches.

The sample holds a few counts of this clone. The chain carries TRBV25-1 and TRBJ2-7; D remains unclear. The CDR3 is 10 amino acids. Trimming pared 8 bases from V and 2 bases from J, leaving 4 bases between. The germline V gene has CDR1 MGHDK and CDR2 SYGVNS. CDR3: CASLPYEQYF. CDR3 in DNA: TGTGCCAGCCTTCCCTACGAGCAGTACTTC.

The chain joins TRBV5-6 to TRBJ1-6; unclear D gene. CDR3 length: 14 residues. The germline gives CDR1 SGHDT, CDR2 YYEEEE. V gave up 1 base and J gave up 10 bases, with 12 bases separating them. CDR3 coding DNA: TGTGCCAGCAGCTTGCGACCCGGACGGTCACCCCTCCACTTT. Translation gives CASSLRPGRSPLHF.

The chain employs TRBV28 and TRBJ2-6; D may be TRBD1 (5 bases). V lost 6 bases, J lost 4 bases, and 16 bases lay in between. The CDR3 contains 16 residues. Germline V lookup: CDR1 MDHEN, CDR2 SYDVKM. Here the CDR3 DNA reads TGTGCCAGCAGCCATACCACAGGTTCGGGGGCCAACGTCCTGACTTTC. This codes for CASSHTTGSGANVLTF.